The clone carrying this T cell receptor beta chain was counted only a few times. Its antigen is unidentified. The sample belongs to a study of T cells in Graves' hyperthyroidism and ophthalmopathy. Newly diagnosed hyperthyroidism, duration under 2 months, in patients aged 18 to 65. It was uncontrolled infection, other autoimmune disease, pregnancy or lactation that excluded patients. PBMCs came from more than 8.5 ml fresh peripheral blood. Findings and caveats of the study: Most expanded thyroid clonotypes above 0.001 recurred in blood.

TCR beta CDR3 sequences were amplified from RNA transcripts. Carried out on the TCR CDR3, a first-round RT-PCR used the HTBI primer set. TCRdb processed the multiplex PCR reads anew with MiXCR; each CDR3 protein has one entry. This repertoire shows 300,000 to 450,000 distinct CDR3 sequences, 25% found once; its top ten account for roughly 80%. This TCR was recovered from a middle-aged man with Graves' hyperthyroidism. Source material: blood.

The DNA of the CDR3 is TGTGCCAGCAGCCATGATGACTACCCTCAAGAGACCCAGTACTTC. This codes for CASSHDDYPQETQYF. The V gene is TRBV3-1, the J gene TRBJ2-5; the D gene is possibly TRBD2 (5 bases). This CDR3 has 15 amino acids. The V end lost 3 bases, the J end lost 2 bases, and 13 bases lay between the germline ends. The V gene's germline CDR1 is LGHDT and CDR2 YNNKEL (reference sequence).